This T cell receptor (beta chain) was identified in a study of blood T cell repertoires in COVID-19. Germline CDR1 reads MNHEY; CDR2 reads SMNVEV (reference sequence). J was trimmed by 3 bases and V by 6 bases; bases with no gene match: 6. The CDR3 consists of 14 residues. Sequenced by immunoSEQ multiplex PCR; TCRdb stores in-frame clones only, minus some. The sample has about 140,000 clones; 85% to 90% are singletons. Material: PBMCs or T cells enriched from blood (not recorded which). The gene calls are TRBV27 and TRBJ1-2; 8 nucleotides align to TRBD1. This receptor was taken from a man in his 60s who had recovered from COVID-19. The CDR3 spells CASSPGTGYYGYTF. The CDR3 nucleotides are TGTGCCAGCAGCCCCGGGACAGGCTACTATGGCTACACCTTC.